The 5 T cell receptor beta chains below all came from one sample that was sequenced in a study of blood T cell repertoires in COVID-19. The protocol was immunoSEQ multiplex PCR, while the TCRdb copy is restricted to in-frame clones and leaves out a portion. The repertoire holds tens of thousands of clones, with approximately 86% as singletons. Material for sequencing was peripheral blood. All receptors come from a man between 40 and 49 years old with acute or convalescent COVID-19.

As DNA, the CDR3 is TGTGCCAGCAGCTTAGATCCCCCAGGACAGCTCCCCTACACCTTC. Its protein product is CASSLDPPGQLPYTF. The rearrangement links TRBV11-2 to TRBJ1-2; perhaps TRBD1 as D (6 bases). In germline, CDR1 is SGHAT, CDR2 FQNNGV. The CDR3 runs to 15 residues. Trimming took 0 bases from V and 10 from J, leaving 18 bases between them.

The chain links TRBV18 to TRBJ1-5; 7 positions match TRBD1. V gave up 3 bases and J gave up 3 bases; unmatched junction bases: 5. The CDR3 loop spans 15 amino acids. CDR1 and CDR2 from the germline V gene are KGHSH and LQKENI. CDR3 in DNA: TGTGCCAGCTCACCGATAGGGACAGACAATCAGCCCCAGCATTTT. It yields the protein CASSPIGTDNQPQHF.

This chain uses TRBV6-1 with TRBJ1-1; D is uncertain. Germline CDR1 and CDR2: MNHNS and SASEGT. CDR3 length: 14 residues. Between the trimmed V and J ends, which lost 7 bases and 0 bases, there was a span of 12 bases. CDR3 region: CASTSGRMNTEAFF. The CDR3 nucleotides are TGTGCCAGCACTTCCGGGAGGATGAACACTGAAGCTTTCTTT.

The chain is built from TRBV5-1 and TRBJ1-1, with D tentatively TRBD1 (6 bases). This CDR3 region has 14 residues. Trimming pared 4 bases from V and 2 bases from J, leaving 12 bases between. Germline V gene sequence: CDR1 SGHRS, CDR2 YFSETQ. The CDR3 nucleotides are TGCGCCAGCAGCGCCGGGACACTTAACACTGAAGCTTTCTTT. This translates into CASSAGTLNTEAFF.

This chain joins TRBV24-1 and TRBJ2-3; D remains unclear. CDR3 length: 14 residues. Trimming cost V 5 bases and J 0 bases, with 8 bases left between them. The germline V gene encodes CDR1 KGHDR and CDR2 SFDVKD. The CDR3, as DNA: TGTGCCACCAGTGGATGGCGGAGCACAGATACGCAGTATTTT. It is translated as CATSGWRSTDTQYF.